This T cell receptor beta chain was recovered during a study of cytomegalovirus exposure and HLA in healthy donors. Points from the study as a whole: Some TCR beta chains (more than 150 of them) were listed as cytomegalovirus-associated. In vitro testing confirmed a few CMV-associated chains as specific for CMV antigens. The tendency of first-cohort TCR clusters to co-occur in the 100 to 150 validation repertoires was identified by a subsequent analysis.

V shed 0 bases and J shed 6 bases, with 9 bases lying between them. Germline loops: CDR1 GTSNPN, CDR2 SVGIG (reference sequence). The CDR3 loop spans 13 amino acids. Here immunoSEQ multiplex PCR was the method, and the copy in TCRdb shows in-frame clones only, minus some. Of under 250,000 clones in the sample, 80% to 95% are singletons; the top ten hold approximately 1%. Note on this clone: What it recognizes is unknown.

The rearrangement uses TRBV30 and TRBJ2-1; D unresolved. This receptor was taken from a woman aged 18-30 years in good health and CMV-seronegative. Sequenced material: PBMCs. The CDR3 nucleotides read TGTGCCTGGAGTGTATTAGAGTGCAATGAGCAGTTCTTC. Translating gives CAWSVLECNEQFF.